Listed below are T cell receptor beta chains from one sample, sequenced in a study of CD8 T cells in ankylosing spondylitis. TCRdb itself ran the 5' RACE reads through MiXCR, one entry per CDR3 protein. The top ten hold about a third of the sample, which has tens of thousands of distinct CDR3 sequences, approximately 8.9% seen once. The source material was blood, either unsorted or a sorted T cell fraction (not recorded which). The source is a male donor with ankylosing spondylitis. CDR3s include the opening cysteine and the closing phenylalanine or tryptophan. The order of the fields is V gene, clone size, J gene, D gene, CDR3 protein, CDR3 DNA. D genes are given only for firm matches. Clone size is stated in some rows and not others, as once, few, many or a class when expanded.

v_gene: TRBV24-1; abundance: -; j_gene: TRBJ1-1; d_gene: -; CDR3aa: CAAAGGGTGTEAFF; CDR3nt: TGTGCCGCCGCCGGCGGGGGGACTGGCACTGAAGCTTTCTTT
v_gene: TRBV11-2; abundance: many; j_gene: TRBJ2-7; d_gene: -; CDR3aa: CASLDRTYSYEQYF; CDR3nt: TGTGCCAGCCTGGACCGCACTTACTCCTACGAGCAGTACTTC
v_gene: TRBV7-9; abundance: -; j_gene: TRBJ2-5; d_gene: -; CDR3aa: CASGPGQETQYF; CDR3nt: TGTGCCAGCGGACCGGGGCAAGAGACCCAGTACTTC
v_gene: TRBV9; abundance: many; j_gene: TRBJ2-7; d_gene: -; CDR3aa: CASSVDGESYEQYF; CDR3nt: TGTGCCAGCAGCGTCGACGGAGAATCCTACGAGCAGTACTTC
v_gene: TRBV15; abundance: few; j_gene: TRBJ1-6; d_gene: -; CDR3aa: CATSRRPGRASSYNSPLHF; CDR3nt: TGTGCCACCAGCAGGCGCCCAGGCAGGGCGAGCTCCTATAATTCACCCCTCCACTTT
v_gene: TRBV24-1; abundance: -; j_gene: TRBJ2-1; d_gene: TRBD2; CDR3aa: CATSDLPSGSQPGSPWEQFF; CDR3nt: TGTGCCACCAGTGATTTGCCTAGCGGGAGTCAGCCCGGCAGCCCTTGGGAGCAGTTCTTC
v_gene: TRBV24-1; abundance: -; j_gene: TRBJ2-3; d_gene: -; CDR3aa: CATSINGEGVNTDTQYF; CDR3nt: TGTGCCACCAGCATAAACGGGGAAGGGGTGAACACAGATACGCAGTATTTT
v_gene: TRBV29-1; abundance: few; j_gene: TRBJ1-2; d_gene: -; CDR3aa: CSVEGRLPGYTF; CDR3nt: TGCAGCGTTGAAGGTCGGTTGCCTGGCTACACCTTC
v_gene: TRBV6-2/TRBV6-3; abundance: few; j_gene: TRBJ2-3; d_gene: -; CDR3aa: CASSYPRISDTQYF; CDR3nt: TGTGCCAGCAGTTACCCACGCATTTCCGATACGCAGTATTTT
v_gene: TRBV4-2; abundance: few; j_gene: TRBJ1-2; d_gene: -; CDR3aa: CASSQGAAFYGYTF; CDR3nt: TGTGCCAGCAGCCAAGGAGCGGCTTTCTATGGCTACACCTTC